This TCR beta chain was captured by sequencing in a study of T cell repertoires in ileal Crohn's disease. Study-wide points: High-frequency clones were more common in sorted CD8 than CD4 cells. Compared with non-smokers, active smokers at surgery showed more clonal expansions. Endoscopy was done a median about seven months after surgery.

Notes on this clone: No antigen is known for it.

CDR3 length: 16 amino acids. Noted time point: neoterminal ileum biopsy at postoperative endoscopy, about 6 months after surgery. Adults with ileal or ileocolonic Crohn's disease and an indication for resection were eligible. Clones were read by immunoSEQ multiplex PCR, and TCRdb kept only the in-frame ones, dropping some. This sample has about 4,500 clones, with over 80% found just once. The chain links TRBV21-1 to TRBJ2-1; TRBD2 is the table's D call, not checked against the DNA. TRBV21-1 has pseudogene status. The receptor's source is an adult with Crohn's disease. Sequenced: ileal tissue. The CDR3 DNA reads TGTGCCAGCAGCAAAGAATTAGCGGGAGGGTCCAATGAGCAGTTCTTC. This encodes CASSKELAGGSNEQFF.